This TCR beta chain emerged from a study of blood T cell repertoires in COVID-19. Germline CDR1 reads MGHDK; CDR2 reads SYGVNS. V gave up 5 bases and J gave up 1 base; unmatched junction bases: 3. CDR3 length equals 14 residues. As handled by the study authors: Amplification with reference gene primers provided the estimates of nucleated cell counts. The data were produced by immunoSEQ multiplex PCR, yet TCRdb's version contains in-frame clones alone and is incomplete. The V and J calls and clone size come from that table; D and trimming were worked out from the DNA. The table has around 55,000 clones, about four fifths seen once.

The receptor comes from a human donor in a cohort sampled during active or convalescent COVID-19. The genes are TRBV25-1 and TRBJ2-7, with 9 bases that match TRBD2. The sequenced material came from peripheral blood. The CDR3 region is CASSLSGGSYEQYF. The CDR3 DNA reads TGTGCCAGCAGTTTAAGCGGGGGGTCCTACGAGCAGTACTTC.